This entry is about one T cell receptor (beta chain). Its antigen remains unidentified. The data stem from a study of T cell responses to AZD1222 COVID-19 vaccine. Only in-frame clones appear in the TCRdb table, and some are missing; sequencing was by immunoSEQ multiplex PCR. The sample carries under 200,000 clones, around nine tenths recorded once. Whole-study findings and limits: Spike-spanning, vaccine-associated CD4 TCRs were dominant at 160-218 and 743-854.

The CDR3 length is 15 residues. From germline, CDR1 is SGDLS and CDR2 YYNGEE. V lost 4 bases to trimming and J lost 0 bases, with 11 bases between them. The J gene is TRBJ1-5, the V gene TRBV9, with D perhaps matching TRBD1 (6 bases). Here the sequenced sample was peripheral blood, taken 28 days after the second AZD1222 dose. The TCR sequence derives from an adult who received the AZD1222 COVID-19 vaccine. CDR3 in amino acids: CASSQDSYSNQPQHF. The CDR3 coding sequence is TGTGCCAGCAGCCAGGACAGTTATAGCAATCAGCCCCAGCATTTT. Looking up the rest from reference TRBV9 and TRBJ1-5 gives the full variable domain: DSGVTQTPKHLITATGQRVTLRCSPRSGDLSVYWYQQSLDQGLQFLIQYYNGEERAKGNILERFSAQQFPDLHSELNLSSLELGDSALYFCASSQDSYSNQPQHFGDGTRLSIL.